This T cell receptor beta chain comes out of a study of T cell repertoires in cytomegalovirus infection. Study-level information: Public TCR beta signatures were indicative of both CMV infection and a matching HLA type.

The length of the CDR3 is 12 residues. The ends were cut back, 0 bases at V and 5 bases at J, with 7 bases in the middle. Germline V CDR1 and CDR2: DFQATT, SNEGSKA (reference sequence). Comment on this clonotype: The antigen is not known.

Broader study findings: Dominating the ex vivo response were HLA-C-restricted CMV-specific TCR beta clonotypes.

TCRdb re-analysed the reads in MiXCR, keeping a single row per CDR3 protein. The repertoire holds approximately 500,000 distinct CDR3 sequences, with 15% to 20% as singletons. The sequenced sample consisted of CD8+ T cells from PBMCs. The source is a human donor in good health (CMV status not recorded). Some clones in this sample may be carry-over from other donors' samples. This chain joins TRBV20-1 and TRBJ2-5; D possibly corresponds to TRBD2 (6 bases). Here the CDR3 reads CSARERGETQYF. The CDR3 DNA is TGCAGTGCTAGAGAGCGGGGTGAGACCCAGTACTTC.